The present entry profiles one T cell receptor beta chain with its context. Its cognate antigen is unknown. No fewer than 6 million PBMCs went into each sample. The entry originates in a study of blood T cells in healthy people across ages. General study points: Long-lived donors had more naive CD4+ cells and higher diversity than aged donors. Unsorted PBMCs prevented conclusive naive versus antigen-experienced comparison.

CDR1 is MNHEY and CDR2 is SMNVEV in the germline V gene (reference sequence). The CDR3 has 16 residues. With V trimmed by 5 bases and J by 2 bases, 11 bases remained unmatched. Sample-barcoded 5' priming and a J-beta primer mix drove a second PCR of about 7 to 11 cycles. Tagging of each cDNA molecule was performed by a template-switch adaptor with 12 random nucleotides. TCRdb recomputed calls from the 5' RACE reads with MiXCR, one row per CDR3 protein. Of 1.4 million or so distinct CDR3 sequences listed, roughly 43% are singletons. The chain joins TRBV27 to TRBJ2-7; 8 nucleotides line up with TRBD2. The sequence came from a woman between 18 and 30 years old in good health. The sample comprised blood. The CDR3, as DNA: TGTGCCAGCAGTATCTCGGGGGGGGGCTCCACCTACGAGCAGTACTTC. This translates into CASSISGGGSTYEQYF.